A selection of T cell receptor beta chains follows, all from one sample in a study of T cell changes during pregnancy in multiple sclerosis. Using immunoSEQ multiplex PCR, the repertoire was profiled, and TCRdb retains in-frame clones only, with some absent. The repertoire consists of some 80,000 clones, with nearly 95% occurring once and the leading ten covering 0.12% to 0.15%. Sequences were derived from CD4+ T cells from peripheral blood mononuclear cells, sampled after pregnancy. These receptors originate from a female donor with multiple sclerosis, enrolled in a pregnancy study. CDR3s include the opening cysteine and the closing phenylalanine or tryptophan. A D gene is named only where the DNA matches it firmly.

v_gene: TRBV19
d_gene: -
j_gene: TRBJ1-3
CDR3aa: CASSVGAGIGNTIYF
CDR3nt: TGTGCCAGTAGTGTGGGGGCCGGCATAGGAAACACCATATATTTT

v_gene: TRBV2
d_gene: -
j_gene: TRBJ2-1
CDR3aa: CASIERIYNEQFF
CDR3nt: TGTGCCAGCATAGAGAGGATCTACAATGAGCAGTTCTTC

v_gene: TRBV27
d_gene: -
j_gene: TRBJ2-7
CDR3aa: CASSRYKYEQYF
CDR3nt: TGTGCCAGCAGTCGATACAAGTACGAGCAGTACTTC

v_gene: TRBV7-2
d_gene: -
j_gene: TRBJ2-3
CDR3aa: CASSLGRTDTQYF
CDR3nt: TGTGCCAGCAGCTTAGGGAGGACAGATACGCAGTATTTT

v_gene: TRBV5-5
d_gene: TRBD1
j_gene: TRBJ2-7
CDR3aa: CASSYLGQCYF
CDR3nt: TGTGCCAGCAGCTACCTGGGACAGTGCTACTTC

v_gene: TRBV27
d_gene: TRBD2
j_gene: TRBJ2-7
CDR3aa: CASRPREAFYEQYF
CDR3nt: TGTGCCAGCAGACCGCGGGAGGCCTTCTACGAGCAGTACTTC

v_gene: TRBV5-1
d_gene: TRBD1
j_gene: TRBJ2-7
CDR3aa: CASSEGQGLSYEQYF
CDR3nt: TGCGCCAGCAGCGAGGGACAGGGCCTCTCCTACGAGCAGTACTTC

v_gene: TRBV27
d_gene: -
j_gene: TRBJ2-5
CDR3aa: CASSLRRSQTQYF
CDR3nt: TGTGCCAGCAGTTTAAGACGGAGCCAGACCCAGTACTTC

v_gene: TRBV2
d_gene: TRBD1
j_gene: TRBJ1-5
CDR3aa: CASSERTGGKGQPQHF
CDR3nt: TGTGCCAGCAGTGAACGGACAGGGGGGAAGGGTCAGCCCCAGCATTTT

v_gene: TRBV28
d_gene: -
j_gene: TRBJ2-1
CDR3aa: CAGAPGPQYNEQFF
CDR3nt: TGTGCCGGAGCTCCAGGGCCCCAATACAATGAGCAGTTCTTC

v_gene: TRBV9
d_gene: -
j_gene: TRBJ2-7
CDR3aa: CASSAQGYHEQYF
CDR3nt: TGTGCCAGCAGCGCCCAGGGATACCACGAGCAGTACTTC

v_gene: TRBV18
d_gene: TRBD2
j_gene: TRBJ2-3
CDR3aa: CASSPGTSGMGTDTQYF
CDR3nt: TGTGCCAGCTCACCAGGGACTAGCGGGATGGGCACAGATACGCAGTATTTT

v_gene: TRBV5-1
d_gene: TRBD2
j_gene: TRBJ2-1
CDR3aa: CASTPWGGGPYNEQFF
CDR3nt: TGCGCCAGCACCCCGTGGGGGGGAGGGCCGTACAATGAGCAGTTCTTC

v_gene: TRBV30
d_gene: -
j_gene: TRBJ1-5
CDR3aa: CAWSVSGGQPQHF
CDR3nt: TGTGCCTGGAGTGTATCGGGAGGTCAGCCCCAGCATTTT

v_gene: TRBV5-1
d_gene: TRBD2
j_gene: TRBJ2-2
CDR3aa: CASSPGLAGVRELFF
CDR3nt: TGCGCCAGCAGCCCGGGACTAGCGGGAGTCCGGGAGCTGTTTTTT

v_gene: TRBV19
d_gene: -
j_gene: TRBJ2-3
CDR3aa: CASRRLGRTDTQYF
CDR3nt: TGTGCCAGTAGACGACTAGGTCGCACAGATACGCAGTATTTT